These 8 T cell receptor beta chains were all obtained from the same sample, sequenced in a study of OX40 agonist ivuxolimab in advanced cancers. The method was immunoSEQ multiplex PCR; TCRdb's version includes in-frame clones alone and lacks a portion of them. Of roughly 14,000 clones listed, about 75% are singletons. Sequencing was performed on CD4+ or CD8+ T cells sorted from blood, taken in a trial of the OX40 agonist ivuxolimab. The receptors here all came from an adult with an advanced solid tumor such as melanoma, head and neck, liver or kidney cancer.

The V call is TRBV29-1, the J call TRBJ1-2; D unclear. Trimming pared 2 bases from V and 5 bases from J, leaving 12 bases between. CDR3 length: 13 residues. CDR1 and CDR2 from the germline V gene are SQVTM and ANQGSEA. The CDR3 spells CSVEHSETYGYTF. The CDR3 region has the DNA TGCAGCGTTGAACACAGCGAGACATATGGCTACACCTTC. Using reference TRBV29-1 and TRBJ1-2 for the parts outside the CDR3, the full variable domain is SAVISQKPSRDICQRGTSLTIQCQVDSQVTMMFWYRQQPGQSLTLIATANQGSEATYESGFVIDKFPISRPNLTFSTLTVSNMSPEDSSIYLCSVEHSETYGYTFGSGTRLTVV.

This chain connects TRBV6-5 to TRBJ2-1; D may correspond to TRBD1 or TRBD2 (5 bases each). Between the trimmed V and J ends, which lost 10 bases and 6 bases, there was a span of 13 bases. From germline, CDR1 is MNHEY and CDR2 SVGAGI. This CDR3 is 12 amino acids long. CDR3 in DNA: TGTGCCACCCTCAGTGGGGGCAATGAGCAGTTCTTC. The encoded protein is CATLSGGNEQFF.

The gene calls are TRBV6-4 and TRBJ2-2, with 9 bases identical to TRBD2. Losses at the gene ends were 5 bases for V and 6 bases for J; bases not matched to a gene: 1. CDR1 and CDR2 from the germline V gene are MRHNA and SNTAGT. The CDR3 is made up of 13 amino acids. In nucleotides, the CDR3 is TGTGCCAGCAGTAGCGGGAGGCCCGGGGAGCTGTTTTTT. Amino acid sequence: CASSSGRPGELFF.

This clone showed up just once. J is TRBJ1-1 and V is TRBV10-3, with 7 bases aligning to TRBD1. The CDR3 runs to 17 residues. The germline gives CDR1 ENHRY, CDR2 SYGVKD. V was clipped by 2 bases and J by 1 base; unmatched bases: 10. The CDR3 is CAISETLQGWANTEAFF. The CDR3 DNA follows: TGTGCCATCAGTGAGACTTTACAGGGGTGGGCGAACACTGAAGCTTTCTTT.

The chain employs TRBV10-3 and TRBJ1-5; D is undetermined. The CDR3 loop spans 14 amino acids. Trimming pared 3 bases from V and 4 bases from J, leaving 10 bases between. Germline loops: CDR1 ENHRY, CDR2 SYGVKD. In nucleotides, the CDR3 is TGTGCCATCAGTGACATACATTTGAATCAGCCCCAGCATTTT. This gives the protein CAISDIHLNQPQHF.

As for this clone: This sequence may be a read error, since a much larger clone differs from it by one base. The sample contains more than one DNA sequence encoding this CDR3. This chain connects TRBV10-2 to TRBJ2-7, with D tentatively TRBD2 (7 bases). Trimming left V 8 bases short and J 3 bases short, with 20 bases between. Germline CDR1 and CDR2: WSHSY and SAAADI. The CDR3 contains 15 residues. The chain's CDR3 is CASYDRGGEYYEQYF. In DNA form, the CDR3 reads TGCGCCAGCTACGATAGGGGGGGAGAGTACTACGAGCAGTACTTC.

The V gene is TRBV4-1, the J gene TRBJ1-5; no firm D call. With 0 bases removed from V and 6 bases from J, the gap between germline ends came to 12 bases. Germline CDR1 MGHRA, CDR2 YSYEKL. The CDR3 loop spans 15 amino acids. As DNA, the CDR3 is TGCGCCAGCAGCCAAGATATGAGGTTCGGTCAGCCCCAGCATTTT. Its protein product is CASSQDMRFGQPQHF.

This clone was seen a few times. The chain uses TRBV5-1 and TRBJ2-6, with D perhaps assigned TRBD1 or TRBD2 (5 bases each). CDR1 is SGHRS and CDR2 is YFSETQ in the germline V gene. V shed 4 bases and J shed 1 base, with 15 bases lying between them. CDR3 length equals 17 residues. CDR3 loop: CASSIRGPLSGANVLTF. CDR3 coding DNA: TGCGCCAGCAGCATAAGGGGACCCTTATCTGGGGCCAACGTCCTGACTTTC.